This T cell receptor (beta chain) was obtained from a study of post-analysis software for immune sequencing data. Study results and caveats: In patients, about 5 TRBV segments were more frequent than in controls, with TRBV5-6, TRBV5-1 and TRBV20-1 among them.

Every TCR beta cDNA library bore unique molecular identifiers. TCRdb ran MiXCR on the PCR reads and lists one entry per CDR3 protein. The table lists about 460,000 distinct CDR3 sequences, approximately 45% of them singletons. The CDR3 has 14 amino acids. The trim removed 6 bases at V and 6 bases at J, leaving 11 bases unmatched. Germline V CDR1 and CDR2: DFQATT, SNEGSKA (reference sequence). In regard to this clonotype: What it binds is not known.

The chain recombines TRBV20-1 with TRBJ1-5; TRBD1 matches 7 bases. The receptor was isolated from a girl aged 5 to 17 with multiple sclerosis. The sequencing sample was made of blood. The CDR3 protein is CSAPGQLEGQPQHF. The CDR3 DNA follows: TGCAGTGCCCCGGGACAGTTGGAAGGTCAGCCCCAGCATTTT.